This T cell receptor (beta chain) was retrieved from a study of blood T cell repertoires in COVID-19. Germline V gene sequence: CDR1 SGHTA, CDR2 FQGTGA. V lost 1 base and J 2 bases, leaving 3 bases between the germline ends. The CDR3 runs 13 residues. TCRdb's table, derived via immunoSEQ multiplex PCR, lists solely in-frame clones and lacks some. This sample has about 50,000 clones; 88% occur once, and the top ten carry more than 9.5%. The chain links TRBV7-3 to TRBJ2-1; D is uncertain. The sequence was obtained from a human donor with active COVID-19. The donor label of this sample is uncertain. The sample consisted of peripheral blood. The CDR3 spells CASSLNTYNEQFF. CDR3 in DNA: TGTGCCAGCAGCTTAAATACCTACAATGAGCAGTTCTTC.